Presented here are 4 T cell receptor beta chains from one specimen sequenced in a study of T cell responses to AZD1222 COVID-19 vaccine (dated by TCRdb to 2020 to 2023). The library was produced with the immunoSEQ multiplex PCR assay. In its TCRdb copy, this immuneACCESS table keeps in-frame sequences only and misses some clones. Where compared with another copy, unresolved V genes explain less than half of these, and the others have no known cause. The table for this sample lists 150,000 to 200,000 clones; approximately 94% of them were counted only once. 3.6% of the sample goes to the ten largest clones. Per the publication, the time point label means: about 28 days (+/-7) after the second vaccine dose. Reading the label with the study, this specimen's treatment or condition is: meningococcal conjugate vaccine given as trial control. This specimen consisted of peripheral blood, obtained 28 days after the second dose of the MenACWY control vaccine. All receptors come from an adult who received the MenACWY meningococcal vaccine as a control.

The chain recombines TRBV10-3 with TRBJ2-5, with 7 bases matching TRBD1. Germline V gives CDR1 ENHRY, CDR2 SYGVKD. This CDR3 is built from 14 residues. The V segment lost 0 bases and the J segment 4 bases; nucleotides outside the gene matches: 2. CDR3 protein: CAISESRTGETQYF. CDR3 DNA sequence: TGTGCCATCAGTGAGTCGAGGACAGGAGAGACCCAGTACTTC.

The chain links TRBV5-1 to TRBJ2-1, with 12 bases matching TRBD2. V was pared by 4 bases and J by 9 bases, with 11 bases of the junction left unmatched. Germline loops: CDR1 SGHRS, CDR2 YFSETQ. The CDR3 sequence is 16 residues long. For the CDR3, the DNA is TGCGCCAGCAGCATCCTGACTAGCGGGAGCAGCGGTGAGCAGTTCTTC. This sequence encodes CASSILTSGSSGEQFF.

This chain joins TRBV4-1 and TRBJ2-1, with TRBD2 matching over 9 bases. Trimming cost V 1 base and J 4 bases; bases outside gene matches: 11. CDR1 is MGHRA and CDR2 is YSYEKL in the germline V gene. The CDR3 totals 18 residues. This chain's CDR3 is CASSQGGGGSGGYNEQFF. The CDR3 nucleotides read TGCGCCAGCAGCCAAGGGGGAGGAGGAAGCGGGGGGTACAATGAGCAGTTCTTC.

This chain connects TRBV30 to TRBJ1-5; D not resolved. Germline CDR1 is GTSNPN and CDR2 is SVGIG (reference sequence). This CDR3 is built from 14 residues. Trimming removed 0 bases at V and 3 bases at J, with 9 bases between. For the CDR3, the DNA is TGTGCCTGGAGTGTTAGTCCGTACAATCAGCCCCAGCATTTT. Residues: CAWSVSPYNQPQHF.